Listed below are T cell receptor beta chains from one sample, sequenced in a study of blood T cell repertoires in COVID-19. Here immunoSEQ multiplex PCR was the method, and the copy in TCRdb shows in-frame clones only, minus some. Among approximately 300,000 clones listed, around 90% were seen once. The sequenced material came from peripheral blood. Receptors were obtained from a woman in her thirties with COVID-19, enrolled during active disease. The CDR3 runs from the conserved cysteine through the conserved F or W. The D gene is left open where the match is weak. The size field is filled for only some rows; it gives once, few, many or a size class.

TGTGCCAGCAGCTCTCTTCCGGGACTAGCGGCTAACAATGAGCAGTTCTTC	CASSSLPGLAANNEQFF	TRBD2	TRBV7-3	17	TRBJ2-1	once
TGTGCCTGGAGTGCGACAGGGACCGAGCAGTACTTC	CAWSATGTEQYF	TRBD1	TRBV30	12	TRBJ2-7	once
TGTGCCAGCAGTTGGGGGGGGAATGAGCAGTTCTTC	CASSWGGNEQFF	TRBD2	TRBV27	12	TRBJ2-1	.
TGTGCCTGGAGGGGCGTAAAACTGTTTTTT	CAWRGVKLFF	.	TRBV30	10	TRBJ1-4	once
TGCAGCGTTAGGATAGGAGGAGAGACCCAGTACTTC	CSVRIGGETQYF	.	TRBV29-1	12	TRBJ2-5	.
TGTGCCAGCAGCGTAGTGGGTAGCGGCTATTACAATGAGCAGTTCTTC	CASSVVGSGYYNEQFF	.	TRBV9	16	TRBJ2-1	once
TGCGCCAGTGCCGCTGGGACTAGCGGGATGTCAGATACGCAGTATTTT	CASAAGTSGMSDTQYF	TRBD2	TRBV10-2	16	TRBJ2-3	once
TGTGCCAGCAGTTTAGGATTATTGGGACAGGACTTCTACGAGCAGTACTTC	CASSLGLLGQDFYEQYF	TRBD1	TRBV28	17	TRBJ2-7	.
TGTGCCAGCAGTTCGCAGGCCCTAGCCAAAAACATTCAGTACTTC	CASSSQALAKNIQYF	.	TRBV6-2/TRBV6-3	15	TRBJ2-4	.
TGTGCCAGCAGCCCCCATGTAGCGGGAGGAGGCACCGGGGAGCTGTTTTTT	CASSPHVAGGGTGELFF	TRBD2	TRBV9	17	TRBJ2-2	.
TGTGCCAGCAGCCCCTCCCCGGACAGGGGGGTCAGCGAGCAGTACTTC	CASSPSPDRGVSEQYF	TRBD1	TRBV13	16	TRBJ2-7	.
TGTGCCAGCAGCCCCGGGACAGGGCTTCTGGGCACAGATACGCAGTATTTT	CASSPGTGLLGTDTQYF	TRBD1	TRBV9	17	TRBJ2-3	once
TGTGCCAGCAGCACACCTACAGGGCTGGCCGGGGAGCTGTTTTTT	CASSTPTGLAGELFF	.	TRBV5-4	15	TRBJ2-2	.
TGCAGCGTCCGACGGACAAACCACGAGCAGTACTTC	CSVRRTNHEQYF	.	TRBV29-1	12	TRBJ2-7	once
TGTGCCAGCAGCTTAGGGACTAGCGGGACAGATACGCAGTATTTT	CASSLGTSGTDTQYF	TRBD2	TRBV7-8	15	TRBJ2-3	.
TGCGCCAGCAGTGAGTGGGGCTTCGCGGGAGCGAACACCGGGGAGCTGTTTTTT	CASSEWGFAGANTGELFF	TRBD2	TRBV10-2	18	TRBJ2-2	once
TGCAGCGTTGAAGATTGGGACAGGGTTGGCTACACCTTC	CSVEDWDRVGYTF	TRBD1	TRBV29-1	13	TRBJ1-2	.
TGTGCCAGCAGCTTATTCCAAGGTGGGAGAGAGACCGGGGAGCTGTTTTTT	CASSLFQGGRETGELFF	.	TRBV13	17	TRBJ2-2	.
TGTGCCAGCAGCCCGTACTTCCCAGATACGCAGTATTTT	CASSPYFPDTQYF	.	TRBV5-6	13	TRBJ2-3	once
TGTGCCACCAGTGATTTTGGTTTCAGGGACGGGGAGCTGTTTTTT	CATSDFGFRDGELFF	.	TRBV24-1	15	TRBJ2-2	once
TGTGCCACCAGTGATAAGGACAGCACCGAAGAGACCCAGTACTTC	CATSDKDSTEETQYF	.	TRBV24-1	15	TRBJ2-5	.
TGTGCCAGCAGCCCGGGACTACCCAGCACAGATACGCAGTATTTT	CASSPGLPSTDTQYF	TRBD2	TRBV5-4	15	TRBJ2-3	once
TGTGCCAGCAGCCAAGGGGCTTTAGAGACCCAGTACTTC	CASSQGALETQYF	.	TRBV3-1/TRBV3-2	13	TRBJ2-5	.
TGTGCCAGCAGGATGACAGGGGGTATGGAGACCCAGTACTTC	CASRMTGGMETQYF	TRBD1	TRBV27	14	TRBJ2-5	.
TGTGCCAGCAGCAGGTTCGGGACAGTACCTAGCACAGATACGCAGTATTTT	CASSRFGTVPSTDTQYF	.	TRBV21-1	17	TRBJ2-3	.
TGTGCCAGCAGCTTAGGGCAGATGAATGAAAAACTGTTTTTT	CASSLGQMNEKLFF	.	TRBV7-9	14	TRBJ1-4	.
TGTGCCAGTAGCCCCGGGGAGGGTAGCAATCAGCCCCAGCATTTT	CASSPGEGSNQPQHF	.	TRBV19	15	TRBJ1-5	.
TGTGCCAGCACAACACGGGACAGGGACTACGAGCAGTACTTC	CASTTRDRDYEQYF	TRBD1	TRBV18	14	TRBJ2-7	.
TGTGCCAGCAGTTCCATAGCGGGAGGGCCGCACAATGAGCAGTTCTTC	CASSSIAGGPHNEQFF	TRBD2	TRBV28	16	TRBJ2-1	once
TGTGCCAGCAGCTTACGGGCTAGCGGGCGCAACAATGAGCAGTTCTTC	CASSLRASGRNNEQFF	TRBD2	TRBV11-3	16	TRBJ2-1	.
TGTGCCAGCAGTTCCTACGACAGGGGAGACTATGGCTACACCTTC	CASSSYDRGDYGYTF	TRBD1	TRBV27	15	TRBJ1-2	.
TGTGCCAGCTCACCGCAGGGGTTCTATAATTCACCCCTCCACTTT	CASSPQGFYNSPLHF	.	TRBV18	15	TRBJ1-6	.
TGTGCCAGCAGCTTAGCTTCGGGGATCCAAGAGACCCAGTACTTC	CASSLASGIQETQYF	.	TRBV7-2	15	TRBJ2-5	.
TGTGCCAGCAGCCCTAAGGGACTAGCGGGAGTTCGTTCCGGGGAGCTGTTTTTT	CASSPKGLAGVRSGELFF	TRBD2	TRBV5-4	18	TRBJ2-2	.
TGCGCCAGCAGCCAGCCACTTCCGGGACTAGCGGGAGATGGGCGTAATGAGCAGTTCTTC	CASSQPLPGLAGDGRNEQFF	TRBD2	TRBV4-1	20	TRBJ2-1	few
TGTGCCAGCACCGGACTAGCGGGAAACAATGAGCAGTTCTTC	CASTGLAGNNEQFF	TRBD2	TRBV7-9	14	TRBJ2-1	few
TGTGCCAGCAGCGTAGCGGGAGCGCGGGAGACCCAGTACTTC	CASSVAGARETQYF	.	TRBV9	14	TRBJ2-5	.
TGTGCCAGCAGCAAAAACGGAGCTTTCTTT	CASSKNGAFF	.	TRBV21-1	10	TRBJ1-1	.
TGTGCCAGCAGCCCTAGGAGGGTTAATGAAAAACTGTTTTTT	CASSPRRVNEKLFF	.	TRBV3-1/TRBV3-2	14	TRBJ1-4	once
TGTGCCAGCAGCCCTCAACAGGGGGGGTCTAATCAGCCCCAGCATTTT	CASSPQQGGSNQPQHF	TRBD1	TRBV28	16	TRBJ1-5	.
TGTGCCAGCAGCTCCTCGGGCGGGGGGCCACATGAAGCTTTCTTT	CASSSSGGGPHEAFF	.	TRBV11-2	15	TRBJ1-1	.
TGCGCCAGCAGCTTGGTTAGCGGGCCCTTAGTCGAGCAGTACTTC	CASSLVSGPLVEQYF	TRBD2	TRBV5-1	15	TRBJ2-7	.
TGTGCCAGCAGCGTAGGGGGTAGCGGTGGGGCAGAGACCCAGTACTTC	CASSVGGSGGAETQYF	.	TRBV9	16	TRBJ2-5	.
TGTGCCTGGAGGACTACAGGGGTCACGTCAAATGGCTACACCTTC	CAWRTTGVTSNGYTF	TRBD1	TRBV30	15	TRBJ1-2	.
TGTGCCAGCAGTGTGGCTAGCTCTGGGGCCAACGTCCTGACTTTC	CASSVASSGANVLTF	.	TRBV2	15	TRBJ2-6	.
TGTGCCAGCAGTTTACAGGGTTGGGAAAAACTGTTTTTT	CASSLQGWEKLFF	.	TRBV28	13	TRBJ1-4	.
TGCGCCAGCAGTGAGTCTACTAGCAGACAGACCCAGTACTTC	CASSESTSRQTQYF	.	TRBV10-1	14	TRBJ2-5	.
TGCGCCAGCAGCCAAGATCCCCCAGGGGCCCTGAGGGGCGAGCAGTACTTC	CASSQDPPGALRGEQYF	.	TRBV4-1	17	TRBJ2-7	.
TGTGCCAGCAGTGGCTTGGACAGGGTATCCTACGAGCAGTACTTC	CASSGLDRVSYEQYF	TRBD1	TRBV2	15	TRBJ2-7	.
TGTGCCAGCAGTTTAGTAGCCCGAAATACGCAGTATTTT	CASSLVARNTQYF	.	TRBV12-3/TRBV12-4	13	TRBJ2-3	.